Each of the 20 T cell receptor beta chains below was sequenced from the same sample in a study of T cells in Graves' hyperthyroidism and ophthalmopathy. Using RNA transcripts as the source, TCR beta CDR3 regions were amplified. Carried out on the TCR CDR3, a first-round RT-PCR used the HTBI primer set. TCRdb re-derived calls from the multiplex PCR reads in MiXCR, one entry per CDR3 protein. The sample holds some 550,000 distinct CDR3 sequences, about a fifth seen once. The sequenced sample was blood. The receptors here all came from a man aged 18 to 30 with Graves' hyperthyroidism.

This clonotype turned up a few times. This chain uses TRBV9 with TRBJ2-7; 7 bases are shared with TRBD2. The V gene end was trimmed by 3 bases and the J gene end by 2 bases; junction bases not matched to a gene: 2. Germline lookup yields CDR1 SGDLS and CDR2 YYNGEE. This CDR3 has 13 residues. The CDR3 region is CASSASGTYEQYF. For the CDR3, the DNA is TGTGCCAGCAGCGCTAGCGGAACCTACGAGCAGTACTTC.

This clonotype was seen a few times. The CDR3 end shows no conserved phenylalanine or tryptophan, and so a read error is likely. This chain links TRBV19 with TRBJ1-1; D not resolved. The CDR3 covers 13 residues. Germline V gene data show CDR1 as LNHDA and CDR2 as SQIVND (reference sequence). With 5 bases removed from V and 2 bases from J, the gap between germline ends came to 9 bases. DNA for the CDR3: TGTGCCAGTAGTGGAAGTCTCAACACTGAAGCTTTCTTG. This encodes CASSGSLNTEAFL.

This clonotype appeared many times. The chain couples TRBV6-1 to TRBJ1-6, with a possible D match to TRBD1 (5 bases). Trimming cost V 6 bases and J 4 bases, with 13 bases left between them. The V gene's germline CDR1 is MNHNS and CDR2 SASEGT. CDR3 length: 15 residues. The CDR3 sequence: CASSLTAQYNSPLHF. CDR3 nucleotides: TGTGCCAGCAGCCTGACAGCGCAATATAATTCACCCCTCCACTTT.

This clonotype was seen just once. A much larger clone sits a single nucleotide away, making a read error possible. It is likely a read error, because the conserved phenylalanine at the end of the CDR3 is missing. The rearrangement links TRBV20-1 to TRBJ1-5, with 7 bases fitting TRBD1. Germline CDR1 is DFQATT and CDR2 is SNEGSKA (reference sequence). J was trimmed by 2 bases and V by 6 bases; bases with no gene match: 4. CDR3 length: 13 residues. The CDR3 nucleotides read TGCAGTGCCAATACAGGGGGCAATCAGCCCCAGCATTTA. Encoded protein: CSANTGGNQPQHL.

This clonotype was counted many times. This chain links TRBV12-3 or TRBV12-4 with TRBJ1-5; 10 bases are a match to TRBD1. The V segment lost 5 bases and the J segment 3 bases; nucleotides outside the gene matches: 4. The CDR3 sequence is 15 residues long. Written as DNA, the CDR3 is TGTGCCAGCAGTATGGGGACAGGGGTCAATCAGCCCCAGCATTTT. Protein: CASSMGTGVNQPQHF.

About this clonotype itself: Without the conserved terminal phenylalanine or tryptophan, this CDR3 likely stems from a read error. The chain joins TRBV4-1 to TRBJ1-5, with D possibly TRBD1 on 5 matching bases. The V end was cut by 0 bases, the J end by 2 bases, with 14 bases between. This CDR3 has 17 residues. The germline gives CDR1 MGHRA, CDR2 YSYEKL. CDR3 amino acids: CASSQEGVSRGNQPQHS. In DNA form, the CDR3 reads TGCGCCAGCAGCCAAGAAGGGGTATCCAGGGGCAATCAGCCCCAGCATTCT.

This chain uses TRBV20-1 with TRBJ2-7; TRBD2 matches 9 bases. Germline CDR1 reads DFQATT; CDR2 reads SNEGSKA (reference sequence). After removal of 2 bases from V and 3 bases from J, the junction contained 2 bases not matched to a gene. The CDR3 runs to 13 residues. The CDR3 loop reads CSARRLADYEQYF. For the CDR3, the DNA is TGCAGTGCTAGAAGACTAGCGGACTACGAGCAGTACTTC.

This clonotype occurred many times. This rearrangement joins TRBV28 to TRBJ1-2; D is undetermined. The CDR3 runs 11 residues. Trimming removed 6 bases at V and 8 bases at J, with 10 bases between. The germline V gene encodes CDR1 MDHEN and CDR2 SYDVKM. CDR3 DNA: TGTGCCAGCAGGGCAACGGGGGGCTACACCTTC. Its protein product is CASRATGGYTF.

This clonotype was counted many times. J is TRBJ1-1 and V is TRBV12-3 or TRBV12-4; D not certain. Between the trimmed V and J ends, which lost 5 bases and 0 bases, there was a span of 16 bases. The CDR3 extends over 16 amino acids. The CDR3 sequence: CASSPSLFLLNTEAFF. CDR3 DNA sequence: TGTGCCAGCAGTCCCTCCCTGTTCCTATTGAACACTGAAGCTTTCTTT.

Details on this clonotype: This may be a read error: a much more frequent sequence differs by one nucleotide. V usage is TRBV20-1 and J usage is TRBJ2-7; D possibly corresponds to TRBD2 (6 bases). CDR3 length: 12 amino acids. CDR1 and CDR2 (germline): DFQATT, SNEGSKA (reference sequence). Trimming removed 7 bases at V and 3 bases at J, with 13 bases between. CDR3 DNA sequence: TGCAGTGAGCGGGTCGGTCGCTACGAGCAGTACTTC. Its translation is CSERVGRYEQYF.

This chain joins TRBV20-1 and TRBJ1-1, with a possible D match to TRBD1 (5 bases). CDR1 and CDR2 (germline): DFQATT, SNEGSKA (reference sequence). The ends were cut back, 5 bases at V and 2 bases at J, with 15 bases in the middle. This CDR3 comprises 14 residues. The CDR3 spells CSAEPGRENTEAFF. CDR3 nucleotides: TGCAGTGCTGAACCGGGACGGGAAAACACTGAAGCTTTCTTT.

This clonotype was seen only a few times. The chain has TRBV7-8 and TRBJ1-1; D is perhaps TRBD1 (6 bases). This CDR3 comprises 16 residues. The germline V gene encodes CDR1 SGHVS and CDR2 FQNEAQ. Trimming stripped 4 bases from V and 4 bases from J, with 19 bases between. The CDR3, as DNA: TGTGCCAGCAGCTCCAACCTCGGGGGCATCGGCACTGAAGCTTTCTTT. Amino acid sequence: CASSSNLGGIGTEAFF.

This clonotype has a count of ten or more. The chain joins TRBV12-3 or TRBV12-4 to TRBJ1-2, with no clear D. This CDR3 is built from 13 residues. V was pared by 2 bases and J by 1 base, with 5 bases between. CDR3 bases: TGTGCCAGCAGTTTATCCAATAACTATGGCTACACCTTC. This sequence encodes CASSLSNNYGYTF.

In this sample, this clonotype turned up many times. The CDR3 nucleotides are TGTGCCAGCAGACCTACAGGGGGCGGGTATGGCTACACCTTC. This encodes CASRPTGGGYGYTF. This chain connects TRBV6-1 to TRBJ1-2; 9 positions agree with TRBD1. J was trimmed by 5 bases and V by 6 bases; bases with no gene match: 7. The CDR3 consists of 14 residues. Germline CDR1 reads MNHNS; CDR2 reads SASEGT.

This clonotype was recorded many times. V gene TRBV5-8 combines with J gene TRBJ2-5, with 11 bases identical to TRBD1. This CDR3 is built from 15 residues. V dropped 3 bases and J dropped 4; count of bases not matched to a gene: 5. Germline values: CDR1 SGHTS, CDR2 YDEGEE. This chain's CDR3 is CASSSRTGGIETQYF. The CDR3 coding sequence is TGTGCCAGCAGCTCTAGGACAGGGGGCATAGAGACCCAGTACTTC.

In this sample, this clonotype turned up many times. The chain couples TRBV6-2 or TRBV6-3 to TRBJ1-5; D might be TRBD1 (5 bases). V was clipped by 6 bases and J by 4 bases, with 10 bases between them. The CDR3 is 13 residues long. Germline V gene data show CDR1 as MNHEY and CDR2 as SVGEGT. The CDR3 sequence: CASRDSLNQPQHF. CDR3 coding DNA: TGTGCCAGCAGAGACAGCCTGAATCAGCCCCAGCATTTT.

Ten or more counts support this clonotype. This chain joins TRBV5-1 and TRBJ1-6, with 9 bases aligning to TRBD1. This CDR3 region has 15 residues. V gave up 1 base and J gave up 9 bases; unmatched junction bases: 5. The germline V gene has CDR1 SGHRS and CDR2 YFSETQ. In nucleotides, the CDR3 is TGCGCCAGCAGCTTGCCCGGGACAGGGTTTTCACCCCTCCACTTT. Translation: CASSLPGTGFSPLHF.

In its sample, this clonotype was seen many times. The chain employs TRBV7-2 and TRBJ2-7; D gene ambiguous. The CDR3 has 14 residues. Trimming cost V 5 bases and J 4 bases, with 15 bases left between them. CDR1 and CDR2 (germline): SGHTA, FQGNSA. CDR3 sequence: CASSLTVVRYEQYF. CDR3 nucleotides: TGTGCCAGCAGCCTGACGGTCGTACGATACGAGCAGTACTTC.

This clonotype has ten or more counts. The V gene is TRBV30, the J gene TRBJ1-5; D is undetermined. Germline V gene lookup returns CDR1 GTSNPN and CDR2 SVGIG (reference sequence). The CDR3 length is 14 residues. Trimming stripped 2 bases from V and 6 bases from J, with 14 bases between. CDR3 protein: CAWSIDGVGQPQHF. The CDR3 DNA reads TGTGCCTGGAGTATTGACGGCGTGGGTCAGCCCCAGCATTTT.

The chain couples TRBV28 to TRBJ2-4; 9 bases map to TRBD2. Germline CDR1 is MDHEN and CDR2 is SYDVKM. Trimming took 5 bases from V and 0 from J; bases not matched to a gene: 14. CDR3 length equals 19 residues. CDR3 DNA: TGTGCCAGCAGTCCGACGGGAGCGGGGGGCCTTCTAGCCAAAAACATTCAGTACTTC. Its protein product is CASSPTGAGGLLAKNIQYF. The full variable domain, completed using reference TRBV28 and TRBJ2-4, is DVKVTQSSRYLVKRTGEKVFLECVQDMDHENMFWYRQDPGLGLRLIYFSYDVKMKEKGDIPEGYSVSREKKERFSLILESASTNQTSMYLCASSPTGAGGLLAKNIQYFGAGTRLSVL.